The T cell receptor beta chain described here comes from a study of T cells in Graves' hyperthyroidism and ophthalmopathy. Regions amplified from RNA transcripts were the TCR beta CDR3 regions. During a first-round RT-PCR of the TCR CDR3, the HTBI primer set was used. TCRdb re-called the multiplex PCR reads with MiXCR, one entry per CDR3 protein. The profile covers approximately 330,000 distinct CDR3 sequences, with about 13% appearing a single time and 30% to 40% taken by the ten largest. This CDR3 is 12 amino acids long. With 3 bases removed from V and 2 bases from J, the gap between germline ends came to 1 base. The germline CDR1 and CDR2 sequences are MNHEY and SVGEGT. Comments on this clonotype: The antigen is undetermined.

Active moderate-to-severe ophthalmopathy, Clinical Activity Score at least 3, NOSPECS at least 4, under 3 months' duration. Overall study findings and caveats: A model built on 13 V-J features separated ophthalmopathy from stable hyperthyroidism.

V usage is TRBV6-2 or TRBV6-3 and J usage is TRBJ2-2; unclear D gene. Sequencing was done on a sample of blood. The TCR was taken from a woman in her thirties or forties with Graves' ophthalmopathy. For the CDR3, the DNA is TGTGCCAGCAGTTATAACACCGGGGAGCTGTTTTTT. Translation: CASSYNTGELFF.